A single sample gave rise to the 20 T cell receptor beta chains below, sequenced in a study of PD-1 blockade in classical Hodgkin lymphoma. Here immunoSEQ multiplex PCR was the method, and the copy in TCRdb shows in-frame clones only, minus some. The sample yields 45,000 to 60,000 clones, approximately 91% seen once. This sample's time point: newly diagnosed, previously untreated cHL patient sample. The sample taken for sequencing was peripheral blood mononuclear cells (PBMCs). Every receptor here comes from a human donor with classical Hodgkin lymphoma.

The genes are TRBV28 and TRBJ2-6, with D possibly TRBD1 on 6 matching bases. From germline, CDR1 is MDHEN and CDR2 SYDVKM. The CDR3 is 17 residues long. Trimming took off 2 bases at V and 3 bases at J, with 14 bases between the two ends. The CDR3 DNA sequence: TGTGCCAGCAGTTTAATAGCTAGGGGGATTGGGGCCAACGTCCTGACTTTC. It yields the protein CASSLIARGIGANVLTF.

The chain links TRBV25-1 to TRBJ2-1; TRBD1 might be the D (6 bases). This CDR3 is 14 amino acids long. V gave up 5 bases and J gave up 1 base, with 9 bases separating them. Germline V gene lookup returns CDR1 MGHDK and CDR2 SYGVNS. The chain's CDR3 is CASSLGASYNEQFF. The DNA of the CDR3 is TGTGCCAGCAGTTTGGGGGCGTCCTACAATGAGCAGTTCTTC.

The V call is TRBV27, the J call TRBJ1-3, with D tentatively TRBD1 (5 bases). The CDR3 covers 15 residues. Germline assignment: CDR1 MNHEY and CDR2 SMNVEV (reference sequence). Trimming stripped 5 bases from V and 2 bases from J, with 13 bases between. CDR3 nucleotides: TGTGCCAGCAGTCCCTTGACAGTTGCTGGAAACACCATATATTTT. Translation gives CASSPLTVAGNTIYF.

The chain links TRBV4-1 to TRBJ2-3, with a tentative D call TRBD2 (6 bases). CDR3 size: 14 residues. V was shortened by 4 bases and J by 6 bases, with 14 bases between the two germline ends. Germline values: CDR1 MGHRA, CDR2 YSYEKL. In DNA form, the CDR3 reads TGCGCCAGCAGCCTGGAACTAGCAGCTGATACGCAGTATTTT. Translating it yields CASSLELAADTQYF.

The CDR3 DNA sequence: TGCGCCAGCAGTGAGTCTGGCAGGGGGCGGACAGATACGCAGTATTTT. Amino acids: CASSESGRGRTDTQYF. This chain uses TRBV10-1 with TRBJ2-3, with 8 bases aligning to TRBD1. CDR1 and CDR2 from the germline V gene are WNHNN and SYGVQD (reference sequence). The CDR3 runs 16 residues. J was trimmed by 3 bases and V by 0 bases; bases with no gene match: 5.

The chain has TRBV25-1 and TRBJ1-1; D is unresolved. The V and J ends lost 5 bases and 8 bases respectively, with 9 bases between them. Germline V gene data show CDR1 as MGHDK and CDR2 as SYGVNS. The CDR3 totals 11 residues. The CDR3 sequence is CASSSTREAFF. The CDR3 DNA reads as TGTGCCAGCAGTAGTACGCGGGAAGCTTTCTTT.

V and J are TRBV9 and TRBJ2-6; 11 nucleotides align to TRBD1. CDR3 length: 18 residues. Germline V lookup: CDR1 SGDLS, CDR2 YYNGEE. V lost 3 bases and J lost 3; bases outside the gene matches: 8. The chain's CDR3 is CASSGTGQGVFGANVLTF. Written as DNA, the CDR3 is TGTGCCAGCAGCGGTACGGGACAGGGGGTATTTGGGGCCAACGTCCTGACTTTC.

V is TRBV28 and J is TRBJ1-2, with no clear D. The CDR3 extends over 14 amino acids. Germline CDR1 reads MDHEN; CDR2 reads SYDVKM. V lost 2 bases and J lost 4, with 11 bases in between. The CDR3 loop reads CASSLETLVYGYTF. As DNA, the CDR3 is TGTGCCAGCAGTTTAGAAACACTGGTCTATGGCTACACCTTC.

The chain combines TRBV19 with TRBJ2-3; D might be TRBD2 (6 bases). Trimming shortened V by 3 bases and J by 3 bases, and 10 bases separated the two germline ends. Germline V gives CDR1 LNHDA, CDR2 SQIVND (reference sequence). The CDR3 has 14 residues. The CDR3 loop reads CASSIRLATDTQYF. In DNA, the CDR3 is TGTGCCAGTAGTATTAGGCTAGCGACAGATACGCAGTATTTT.

The chain links TRBV28 to TRBJ2-3; TRBD2 aligns across 10 bases. The trim removed 6 bases at V and 2 bases at J, leaving 5 bases unmatched. Per the germline V gene, CDR1 is MDHEN and CDR2 is SYDVKM. This CDR3 is built from 15 residues. Here the CDR3 DNA reads TGTGCCAGCAGCAGGACTAGCGGTACCACAGATACGCAGTATTTT. It yields the protein CASSRTSGTTDTQYF.

V is TRBV19 and J is TRBJ1-1; D is possibly TRBD1 (5 bases). CDR1 is LNHDA and CDR2 is SQIVND in the germline V gene (reference sequence). This CDR3 region has 14 residues. V was shortened by 3 bases and J by 0 bases, with 8 bases between the two germline ends. The CDR3 region is CASSIQGLNTEAFF. CDR3 DNA: TGTGCCAGTAGTATCCAGGGCCTGAACACTGAAGCTTTCTTT.

This rearrangement joins TRBV7-9 to TRBJ2-2; the D is unclear. The CDR3 runs 16 residues. Germline CDR1 SEHNR, CDR2 FQNEAQ (reference sequence). Trimming shortened V by 4 bases and J by 4 bases, and 16 bases separated the two germline ends. CDR3 bases: TGTGCCAGCAGCTCTCGATCCGGCTGGGCCACCGGGGAGCTGTTTTTT. Protein product: CASSSRSGWATGELFF.

This chain links TRBV11-2 with TRBJ1-1, with TRBD1 as a possible D gene (6 bases). Trimming removed 2 bases at V and 0 bases at J, with 22 bases between. Germline V gene data show CDR1 as SGHAT and CDR2 as FQNNGV. The CDR3 is 19 amino acids. CDR3 sequence (DNA): TGTGCCAGCAGCTTACCTACCAGGGGCAGAGACCTAATGAACACTGAAGCTTTCTTT. Its translation: CASSLPTRGRDLMNTEAFF.

The chain links TRBV18 to TRBJ1-2; D perhaps matches TRBD1 (6 bases). Trimming removed 3 bases at V and 7 bases at J, with 18 bases between. The CDR3 runs 15 residues. Germline assignment: CDR1 KGHSH and CDR2 LQKENI. This CDR3 is CASSPLPGEAGGYTF. The CDR3 nucleotides read TGTGCCAGCTCACCCCTACCAGGGGAGGCTGGTGGCTACACCTTC. Variable domain in full (rest from reference TRBV18 and TRBJ1-2): NAGVMQNPRHLVRRRGQEARLRCSPMKGHSHVYWYRQLPEEGLKFMVYLQKENIIDESGMPKERFSAEFPKEGPSILRIQQVVRGDSAAYFCASSPLPGEAGGYTFGSGTRLTVV.

Comments on this clone: This sample also contains other DNA sequences that code for the same CDR3. CDR3 DNA sequence: TGTGCCAGCAGCTTACAGGGGAACACTGAAGCTTTCTTT. Protein: CASSLQGNTEAFF. V usage is TRBV28 and J usage is TRBJ1-1; possible D gene TRBD1, 6 bases. Germline V gene sequence: CDR1 MDHEN, CDR2 SYDVKM. V was trimmed by 6 bases and J by 1 base, leaving 9 bases between them. The CDR3 covers 13 residues. Full variable domain (outside the CDR3, taken from reference TRBV28 and TRBJ1-1): DVKVTQSSRYLVKRTGEKVFLECVQDMDHENMFWYRQDPGLGLRLIYFSYDVKMKEKGDIPEGYSVSREKKERFSLILESASTNQTSMYLCASSLQGNTEAFFGQGTRLTVV.

This chain joins TRBV6-5 and TRBJ1-3; D gene ambiguous. Germline assignment: CDR1 MNHEY and CDR2 SVGAGI. Trimming cost V 5 bases and J 0 bases, with 8 bases left between them. The CDR3 length is 14 residues. CDR3 sequence: CASSSWHSGNTIYF. For the CDR3, the DNA is TGTGCCAGCAGTAGTTGGCACTCTGGAAACACCATATATTTT.

This chain uses TRBV29-1 with TRBJ1-3; D unclear. Germline CDR1 reads SQVTM; CDR2 reads ANQGSEA. Trimming removed 7 bases at V and 0 bases at J, with 4 bases between. This CDR3 comprises 11 residues. For the CDR3, the DNA is TGCAGCGGACACTCTGGAAACACCATATATTTT. This encodes CSGHSGNTIYF. Looking up the rest from reference TRBV29-1 and TRBJ1-3 gives the full variable domain: SAVISQKPSRDICQRGTSLTIQCQVDSQVTMMFWYRQQPGQSLTLIATANQGSEATYESGFVIDKFPISRPNLTFSTLTVSNMSPEDSSIYLCSGHSGNTIYFGEGSWLTVV.

The DNA for the CDR3 is TGTGCCAGCAGCCGGGGCCTTCTTAACACCGGGGAGCTGTTTTTT. This codes for CASSRGLLNTGELFF. The gene calls are TRBV13 and TRBJ2-2; perhaps D is TRBD1 or TRBD2 (5 bases each). Germline V gene lookup returns CDR1 PRHDT and CDR2 FYEKMQ (reference sequence). Trimming removed 5 bases from V and 2 bases from J, with 12 bases in between. The CDR3 length is 15 residues.

This chain joins TRBV29-1 and TRBJ2-7; 8 nucleotides align to TRBD2. CDR1 SQVTM and CDR2 ANQGSEA come from the germline V gene. The CDR3 has 14 residues. Trimming at V came to 3 bases and at J to 3 bases, leaving 7 bases not matched to a gene. CDR3 sequence (DNA): TGCAGCGTTGAGGTCGGGGGGGAACTCTACGAGCAGTACTTC. It encodes CSVEVGGELYEQYF.

V usage is TRBV2 and J usage is TRBJ2-1; no clear D. Germline loops: CDR1 SNHLY, CDR2 FYNNEI. The CDR3 is 14 amino acids. V was clipped by 8 bases and J by 6 bases, with 17 bases between them. CDR3 residues: CASLGGMWANEQFF. The CDR3 DNA reads TGTGCCAGCCTGGGCGGCATGTGGGCCAATGAGCAGTTCTTC.